Listed below are T cell receptor beta chains from one sample, sequenced in a study of blood T cell repertoires in COVID-19. Libraries were prepared by immunoSEQ multiplex PCR; TCRdb keeps only in-frame clonotypes and omits some of them. The table records about 200,000 clones, roughly 94% of them present only once. Sequencing input: peripheral blood. All receptors come from a young man with COVID-19, enrolled during active disease. The CDR3 runs from the conserved cysteine through the conserved F or W. The D gene is left open where the match is weak. Only some rows state a clone size, as once, few, many or a class for expanded clones.

d_call	v_call	clone_size	j_call	cdr3_length	cdr3_nt	cdr3_aa
TRBD2	TRBV5-1	.	TRBJ2-3	16	TGCGCCAGCAGCTTGGCCGGGACTAGCGACCCAGATACGCAGTATTTT	CASSLAGTSDPDTQYF
.	TRBV5-6	few	TRBJ1-5	16	TGTGCCAGCAGCCGAGGCGGTTTCTATAGCAATCAGCCCCAGCATTTT	CASSRGGFYSNQPQHF
.	TRBV2	.	TRBJ2-5	13	TGTGCCAGCATGCGGGACTACCAAGAGACCCAGTACTTC	CASMRDYQETQYF
TRBD1	TRBV5-1	.	TRBJ1-1	15	TGCGCCAGCAGCGTACAGGGGGCTGGGGACACTGAAGCTTTCTTT	CASSVQGAGDTEAFF
TRBD1	TRBV11-3	.	TRBJ2-3	14	TGTGCCAGCAGCTTGGGACAGGTCGGAGATACGCAGTATTTT	CASSLGQVGDTQYF
TRBD1	TRBV28	.	TRBJ1-1	15	TGTGCCAGCAGATCAAGACAGGGCTCCAACACTGAAGCTTTCTTT	CASRSRQGSNTEAFF
TRBD1	TRBV5-1	.	TRBJ1-1	16	TGCGCCAGCAGCGGGCCAGGGGGCGGAAGGAACACTGAAGCTTTCTTT	CASSGPGGGRNTEAFF
TRBD1	TRBV7-9	.	TRBJ1-1	14	TGTGCCAGCAGAGGGACAGGGAGCGGCACTGAAGCTTTCTTT	CASRGTGSGTEAFF
TRBD1	TRBV6-5	.	TRBJ1-2	14	TGTGCCAGCAGCTCCGGGACAGGGGAAAATGGCTACACCTTC	CASSSGTGENGYTF
.	TRBV5-1	.	TRBJ2-3	15	TGCGCCAGCAGCTTGCGAAAGGGGCGCGCAGATACGCAGTATTTT	CASSLRKGRADTQYF
TRBD2	TRBV27	.	TRBJ2-1	15	TGTGCCAGCAGTTCAACTAGCGGGGGCTACAATGAGCAGTTCTTC	CASSSTSGGYNEQFF
TRBD1	TRBV4-1	.	TRBJ2-2	15	TGCGCCAGCAGCCAAGGGACAGGGAGAACCGGGGAGCTGTTTTTT	CASSQGTGRTGELFF
TRBD1	TRBV6-5	.	TRBJ1-2	13	TGTGCCAGCAGGCGACAGGGGGCGGAAGGCTACACCTTC	CASRRQGAEGYTF
TRBD2	TRBV5-1	.	TRBJ2-5	12	TGCGCCAGCAACGGGGGGGATGAGACCCAGTACTTC	CASNGGDETQYF
.	TRBV30	.	TRBJ2-5	11	TGTGCCTGGAGCATTGTGGAGACCCAGTACTTC	CAWSIVETQYF
.	TRBV29-1	.	TRBJ1-2	13	TGCAGCGTTGGGGCGAGAGGGAACTATGGCTACACCTTC	CSVGARGNYGYTF
TRBD2	TRBV28	.	TRBJ2-5	14	TGTGCCAGCACCCCCGGGGGGAACCAAGAGACCCAGTACTTC	CASTPGGNQETQYF
TRBD2	TRBV7-3	.	TRBJ2-3	19	TGTGCCAGCAGCCCCTTCGGGACTAGCGGGGGGGGCGGTGCAGATACGCAGTATTTT	CASSPFGTSGGGGADTQYF
TRBD2	TRBV3-1/TRBV3-2	.	TRBJ2-2	18	TGTGCCAGCAGCCAAACTAGCGGGGGGACTACGAACACCGGGGAGCTGTTTTTT	CASSQTSGGTTNTGELFF
.	TRBV15	.	TRBJ1-6	16	TGTGCCACCAGCAGAGATATTGGGGCCGGAAATTCACCCCTCCACTTT	CATSRDIGAGNSPLHF
.	TRBV7-9	.	TRBJ1-5	17	TGTGCCAGCAGCCACCGCGGGACGGACCCCCTATCTCAGCCCCAGCATTTT	CASSHRGTDPLSQPQHF
.	TRBV27	.	TRBJ1-1	15	TGTGCCAGCAGTCCGTCGGACAGACTGAACACTGAAGCTTTCTTT	CASSPSDRLNTEAFF
TRBD1	TRBV7-2	.	TRBJ1-3	14	TGTGCCAGCAACACAGGGGTCTCTGGAAACACCATATATTTT	CASNTGVSGNTIYF
TRBD2	TRBV3-1/TRBV3-2	.	TRBJ2-1	15	TGTGCCAGCAGCCTTCGCGGGGGGTCGGGGAATGAGCAGTTCTTC	CASSLRGGSGNEQFF
.	TRBV19	.	TRBJ2-5	16	TGTGCCAGTAGTATAGCAGGGCAGGGCCGCAGGAAAACCCAGTACTTC	CASSIAGQGRRKTQYF
TRBD1	TRBV7-9	once	TRBJ1-2	14	TGTGCCAGCAGATATGGACAGGGGACGTATGGCTACACCTTC	CASRYGQGTYGYTF
.	TRBV14	.	TRBJ1-6	16	TGTGCCAGCAGCCAAGTATCGGGACATCCGAATTCACCCCTCCACTTT	CASSQVSGHPNSPLHF
.	TRBV15	.	TRBJ1-4	14	TGTGCCACCAGCAGAGATGGAGTCGGAGAAAAACTGTTTTTT	CATSRDGVGEKLFF
TRBD1	TRBV12-3/TRBV12-4	.	TRBJ1-1	13	TGTGCCATATCCGGACAGGAGGGCACTGAAGCTTTCTTT	CAISGQEGTEAFF
.	TRBV12-3/TRBV12-4	.	TRBJ2-2	12	TGTGCCACGTCGCGGGTGAGCGGGGAGCTGTTTTTT	CATSRVSGELFF
.	TRBV6-5	.	TRBJ1-3	14	TGTGCCAGCAGTTGGACCGGGGGTGGAAACACCATATATTTT	CASSWTGGGNTIYF
TRBD1	TRBV7-3	.	TRBJ1-5	15	TGTGCCAGCAGACGGGACAGGGGGGGAGAGCAGCCCCAGCATTTT	CASRRDRGGEQPQHF
.	TRBV9	.	TRBJ1-1	14	TGTGCCAGCAGCGCGGGGGGTTCGGACACTGAAGCTTTCTTT	CASSAGGSDTEAFF
TRBD1	TRBV6-6	.	TRBJ1-6	15	TGTGCCAGCAGAATACAGGGGGTGGGTAATTCACCCCTCCACTTT	CASRIQGVGNSPLHF
.	TRBV25-1	once	TRBJ2-3	15	TGTGCCAGCAGTTATCAGGGGACCCTCGCAGATACGCAGTATTTT	CASSYQGTLADTQYF
.	TRBV10-1	.	TRBJ1-6	14	TGCGCCAGCAGTGAGGGGAGATATAATTCACCCCTCCACTTT	CASSEGRYNSPLHF
TRBD1	TRBV6-5	.	TRBJ1-1	14	TGTGCCAGCAGTTACCGGGACAGGTCTACTGAAGCTTTCTTT	CASSYRDRSTEAFF
TRBD2	TRBV7-2	once	TRBJ2-1	18	TGTGCCAGCAGCTATCATACACTAGCGGGGGGGCCCGGCAGGGAGCAGTTCTTC	CASSYHTLAGGPGREQFF
.	TRBV7-9	.	TRBJ1-1	14	TGTGCCAGCACCCTAGCAGGGGAAGCAGGCGAAGCTTTCTTT	CASTLAGEAGEAFF
.	TRBV6-5	.	TRBJ1-4	14	TGTGCCAGCAGCCTAGTATCAACTAATGAAAAACTGTTTTTT	CASSLVSTNEKLFF